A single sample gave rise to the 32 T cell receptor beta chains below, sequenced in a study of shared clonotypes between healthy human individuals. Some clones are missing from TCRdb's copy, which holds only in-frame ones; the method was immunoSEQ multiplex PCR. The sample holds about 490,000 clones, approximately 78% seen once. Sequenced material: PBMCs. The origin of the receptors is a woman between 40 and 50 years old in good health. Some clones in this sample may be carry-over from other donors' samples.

The DNA for the CDR3 is TGTGCCAGCTCACCACTGGGGGCCAATGAGCAGTTCTTC. It specifies CASSPLGANEQFF. The chain recombines TRBV18 with TRBJ2-1, with D possibly TRBD1 on 6 matching bases. The CDR3 is made up of 13 amino acids. Germline CDR1 reads KGHSH; CDR2 reads LQKENI. V lost 1 base to trimming and J lost 6 bases, with 7 bases between them.

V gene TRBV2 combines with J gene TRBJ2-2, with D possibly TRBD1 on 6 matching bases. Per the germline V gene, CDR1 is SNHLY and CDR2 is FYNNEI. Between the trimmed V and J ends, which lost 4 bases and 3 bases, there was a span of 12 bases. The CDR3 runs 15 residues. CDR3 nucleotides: TGTGCCAGCAGTGGGTCCAGGGGTGACACCGGGGAGCTGTTTTTT. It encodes CASSGSRGDTGELFF.

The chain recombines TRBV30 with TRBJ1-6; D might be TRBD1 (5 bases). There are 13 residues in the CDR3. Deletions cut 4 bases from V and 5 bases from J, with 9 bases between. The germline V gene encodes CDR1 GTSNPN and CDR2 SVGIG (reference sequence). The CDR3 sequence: CAWTGIDNSPLHF. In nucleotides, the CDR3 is TGTGCCTGGACAGGGATTGATAATTCACCCCTCCACTTT.

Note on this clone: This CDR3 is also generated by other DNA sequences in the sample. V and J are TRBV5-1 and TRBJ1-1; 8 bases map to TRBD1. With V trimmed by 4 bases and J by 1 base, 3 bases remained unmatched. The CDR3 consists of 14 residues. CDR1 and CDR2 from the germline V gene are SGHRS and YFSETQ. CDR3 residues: CASSPGTGNTEAFF. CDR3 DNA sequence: TGCGCCAGCAGCCCTGGGACAGGGAACACTGAAGCTTTCTTT.

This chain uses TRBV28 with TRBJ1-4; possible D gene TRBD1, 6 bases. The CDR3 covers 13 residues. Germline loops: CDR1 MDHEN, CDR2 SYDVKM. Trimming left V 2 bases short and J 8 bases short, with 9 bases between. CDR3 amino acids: CASSLPGAEKLFF. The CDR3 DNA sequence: TGTGCCAGCAGTTTACCAGGGGCCGAAAAACTGTTTTTT.

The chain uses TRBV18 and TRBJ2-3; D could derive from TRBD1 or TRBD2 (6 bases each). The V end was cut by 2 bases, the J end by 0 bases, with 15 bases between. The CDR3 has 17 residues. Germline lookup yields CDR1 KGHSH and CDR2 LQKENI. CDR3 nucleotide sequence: TGTGCCAGCTCACCAATCCAGGGGACTCTTAGCACAGATACGCAGTATTTT. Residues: CASSPIQGTLSTDTQYF.

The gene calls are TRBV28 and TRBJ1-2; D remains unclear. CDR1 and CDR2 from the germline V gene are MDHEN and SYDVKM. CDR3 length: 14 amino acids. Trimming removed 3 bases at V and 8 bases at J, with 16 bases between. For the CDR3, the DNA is TGTGCCAGCAGTTTGTGGAGGATCGCTAGGGGCTACACCTTC. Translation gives CASSLWRIARGYTF.

CDR3 sequence reads: CASPGRGGYEQYF. The CDR3 DNA reads as TGTGCCTCACCGGGACGGGGAGGCTACGAGCAGTACTTC. The chain employs TRBV30 and TRBJ2-7, with D possibly being TRBD2 (6 bases). Trimming removed 7 bases at V and 3 bases at J, with 16 bases between. CDR3 length: 13 residues. Germline CDR1 is GTSNPN and CDR2 is SVGIG (reference sequence).

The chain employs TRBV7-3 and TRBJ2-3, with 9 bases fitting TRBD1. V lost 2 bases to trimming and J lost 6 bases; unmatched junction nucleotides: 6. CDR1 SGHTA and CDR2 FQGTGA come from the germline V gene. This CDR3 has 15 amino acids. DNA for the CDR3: TGTGCCAGCAGCTTAGGGACAGGGCCTAGTGATACGCAGTATTTT. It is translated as CASSLGTGPSDTQYF.

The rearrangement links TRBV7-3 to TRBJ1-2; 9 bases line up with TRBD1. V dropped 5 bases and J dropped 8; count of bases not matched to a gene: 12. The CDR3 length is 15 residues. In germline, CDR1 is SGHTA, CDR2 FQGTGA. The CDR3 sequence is CASSQGQGRGSGYTF. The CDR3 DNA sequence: TGTGCCAGCAGCCAGGGACAGGGAAGAGGATCGGGCTACACCTTC.

The CDR3 bases are TGTGCCAGCAGTGAACCAGCGGGAGGGCTCTACGAGCAGTACTTC. Protein sequence: CASSEPAGGLYEQYF. The chain recombines TRBV6-1 with TRBJ2-5, with 10 bases that match TRBD2. The end of the DNA aligns better with TRBJ2-7, so the J call may be wrong. The CDR3 is 15 amino acids. CDR1 and CDR2 (germline): MNHNS, SASEGT.

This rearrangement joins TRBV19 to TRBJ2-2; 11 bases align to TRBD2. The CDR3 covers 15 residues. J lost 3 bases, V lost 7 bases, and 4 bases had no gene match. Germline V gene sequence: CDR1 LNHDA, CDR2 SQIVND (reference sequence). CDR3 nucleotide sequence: TGTGCCAGTACCCGACTAGCGGGGTACACCGGGGAGCTGTTTTTT. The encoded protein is CASTRLAGYTGELFF.

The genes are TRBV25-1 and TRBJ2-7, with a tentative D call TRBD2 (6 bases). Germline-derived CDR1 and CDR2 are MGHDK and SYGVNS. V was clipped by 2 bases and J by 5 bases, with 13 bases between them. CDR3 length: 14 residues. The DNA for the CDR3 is TGTGCCAGCAGTGAAATGGCAGGGAGGAACGAGCAGTACTTC. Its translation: CASSEMAGRNEQYF.

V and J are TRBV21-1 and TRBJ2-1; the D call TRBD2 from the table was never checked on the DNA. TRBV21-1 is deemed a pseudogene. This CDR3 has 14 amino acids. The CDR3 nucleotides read TGTGCCAGCAGCCGAAGCTACCCCTACAATGAGCAGTTCTTC. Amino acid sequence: CASSRSYPYNEQFF.

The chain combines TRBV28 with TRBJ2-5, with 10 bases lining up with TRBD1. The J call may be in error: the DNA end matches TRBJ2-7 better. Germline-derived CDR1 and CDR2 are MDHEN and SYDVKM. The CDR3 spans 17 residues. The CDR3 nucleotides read TGTGCCAGCAGTCCCTCAAGAGGGACAGGGGTCGGTTACGAGCAGTACTTC. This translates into CASSPSRGTGVGYEQYF.

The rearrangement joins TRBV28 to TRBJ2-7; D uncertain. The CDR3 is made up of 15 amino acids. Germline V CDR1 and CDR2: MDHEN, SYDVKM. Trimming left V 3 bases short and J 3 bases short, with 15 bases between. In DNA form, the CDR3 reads TGTGCCAGCAGTTTTTCAGGATTCTATTTCTACGAGCAGTACTTC. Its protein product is CASSFSGFYFYEQYF.

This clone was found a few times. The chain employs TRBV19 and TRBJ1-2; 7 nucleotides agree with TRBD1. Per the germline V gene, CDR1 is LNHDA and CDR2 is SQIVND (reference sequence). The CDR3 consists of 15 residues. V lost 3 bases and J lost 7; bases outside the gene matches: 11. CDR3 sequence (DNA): TGTGCCAGTAGTATCGGGACAGCCTTAGTCGGTGGCTACACCTTC. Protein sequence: CASSIGTALVGGYTF.

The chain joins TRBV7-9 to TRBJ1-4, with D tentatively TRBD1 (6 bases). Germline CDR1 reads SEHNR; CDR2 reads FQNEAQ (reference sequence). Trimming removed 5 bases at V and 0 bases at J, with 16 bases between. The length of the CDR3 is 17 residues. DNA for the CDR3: TGTGCCAGCAGCGCAGGGGTTTTTGGTGCAACTAATGAAAAACTGTTTTTT. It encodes CASSAGVFGATNEKLFF.

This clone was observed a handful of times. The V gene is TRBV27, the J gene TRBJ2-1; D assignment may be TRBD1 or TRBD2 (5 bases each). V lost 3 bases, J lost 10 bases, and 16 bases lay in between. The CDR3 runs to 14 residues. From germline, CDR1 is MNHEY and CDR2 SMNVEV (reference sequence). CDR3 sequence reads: CASSFGTYVGEQFF. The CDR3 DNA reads TGTGCCAGCAGTTTTGGGACCTACGTTGGCGAGCAGTTCTTC.

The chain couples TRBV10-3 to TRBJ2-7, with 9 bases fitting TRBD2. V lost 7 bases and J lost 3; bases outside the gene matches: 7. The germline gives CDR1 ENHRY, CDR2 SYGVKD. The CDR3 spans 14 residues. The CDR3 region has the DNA TGTGCCATCAAGTTAGCGGGAGAAAACTACGAGCAGTACTTC. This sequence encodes CAIKLAGENYEQYF.

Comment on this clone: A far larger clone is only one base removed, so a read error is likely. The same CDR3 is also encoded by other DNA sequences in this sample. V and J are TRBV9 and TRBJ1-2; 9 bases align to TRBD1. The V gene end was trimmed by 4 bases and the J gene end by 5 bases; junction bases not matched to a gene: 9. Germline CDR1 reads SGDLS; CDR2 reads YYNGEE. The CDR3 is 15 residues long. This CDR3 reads CASSLTGTGIYGYTF. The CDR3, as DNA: TGTGCCAGCAGCTTAACCGGGACAGGGATTTATGGCTACACCTTC.

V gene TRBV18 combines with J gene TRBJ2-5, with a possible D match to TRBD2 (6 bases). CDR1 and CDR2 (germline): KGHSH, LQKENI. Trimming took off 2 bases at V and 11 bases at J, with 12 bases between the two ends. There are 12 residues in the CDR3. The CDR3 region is CASSPSGEEQYF. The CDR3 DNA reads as TGTGCCAGCTCACCATCGGGAGAAGAGCAGTACTTC.

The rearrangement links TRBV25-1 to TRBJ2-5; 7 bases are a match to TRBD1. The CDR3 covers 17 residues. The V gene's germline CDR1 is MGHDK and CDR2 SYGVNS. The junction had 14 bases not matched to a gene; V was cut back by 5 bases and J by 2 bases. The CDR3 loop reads CASSRTGSPLPQETQYF. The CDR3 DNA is TGTGCCAGCAGTAGGACAGGCTCCCCGCTACCTCAAGAGACCCAGTACTTC.

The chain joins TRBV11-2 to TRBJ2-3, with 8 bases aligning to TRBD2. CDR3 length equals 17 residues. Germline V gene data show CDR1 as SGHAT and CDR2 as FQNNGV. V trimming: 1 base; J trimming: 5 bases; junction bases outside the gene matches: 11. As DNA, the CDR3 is TGTGCCAGCAGCTTAGGGGCGGGCGGGGGGACTGGAGATACGCAGTATTTT. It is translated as CASSLGAGGGTGDTQYF.

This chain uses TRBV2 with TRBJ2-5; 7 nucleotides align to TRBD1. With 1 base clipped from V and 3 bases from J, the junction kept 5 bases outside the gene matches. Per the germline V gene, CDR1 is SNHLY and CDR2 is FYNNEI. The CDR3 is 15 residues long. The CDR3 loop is CASSEGLTGEETQYF. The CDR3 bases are TGTGCCAGCAGTGAAGGGCTCACAGGGGAAGAGACCCAGTACTTC.

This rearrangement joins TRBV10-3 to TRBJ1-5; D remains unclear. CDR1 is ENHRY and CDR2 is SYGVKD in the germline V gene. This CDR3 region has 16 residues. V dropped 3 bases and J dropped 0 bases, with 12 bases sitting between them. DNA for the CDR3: TGTGCCATCAGTGATAGATCGGGAAATAGCAATCAGCCCCAGCATTTT. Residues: CAISDRSGNSNQPQHF.

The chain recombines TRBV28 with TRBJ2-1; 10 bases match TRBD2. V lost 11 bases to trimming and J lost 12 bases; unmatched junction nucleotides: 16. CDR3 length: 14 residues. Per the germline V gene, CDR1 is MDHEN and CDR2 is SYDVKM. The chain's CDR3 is CAGTLSGRPVGQFF. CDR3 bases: TGTGCCGGCACCCTTAGCGGGAGGCCCGTTGGGCAGTTCTTC.

CDR3 residues: CSVERQGGTYGYTF. In DNA, the CDR3 is TGCAGCGTTGAGAGACAGGGCGGAACCTATGGCTACACCTTC. V is TRBV29-1 and J is TRBJ1-2, with 7 bases aligning to TRBD1. This CDR3 is built from 14 residues. Germline V CDR1 and CDR2: SQVTM, ANQGSEA. V was clipped by 3 bases and J by 4 bases; unmatched bases: 8.

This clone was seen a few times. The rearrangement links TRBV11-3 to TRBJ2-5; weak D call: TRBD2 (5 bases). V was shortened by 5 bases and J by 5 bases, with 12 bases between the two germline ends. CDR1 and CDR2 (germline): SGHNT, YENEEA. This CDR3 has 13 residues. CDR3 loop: CASSAGGRETQYF. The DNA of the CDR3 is TGTGCCAGCAGCGCGGGTGGCCGGGAGACCCAGTACTTC.

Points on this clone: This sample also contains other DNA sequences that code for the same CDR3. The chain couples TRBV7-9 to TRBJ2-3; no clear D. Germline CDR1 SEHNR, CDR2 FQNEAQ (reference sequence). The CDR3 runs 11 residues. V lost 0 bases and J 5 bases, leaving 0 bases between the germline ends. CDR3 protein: CASSLADTQYF. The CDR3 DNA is TGTGCCAGCAGCTTAGCAGATACGCAGTATTTT.

For the CDR3, the DNA is TGTGCCAGCGCCACCGGGACTAGCATAGAGAATGAGCAGTTCTTC. Protein: CASATGTSIENEQFF. The chain is built from TRBV7-2 and TRBJ2-1; TRBD2 agrees at 9 bases. Germline assignment: CDR1 SGHTA and CDR2 FQGNSA. The CDR3 spans 15 residues. V shed 8 bases, J shed 7 bases, and the junction held 12 bases outside the gene matches.

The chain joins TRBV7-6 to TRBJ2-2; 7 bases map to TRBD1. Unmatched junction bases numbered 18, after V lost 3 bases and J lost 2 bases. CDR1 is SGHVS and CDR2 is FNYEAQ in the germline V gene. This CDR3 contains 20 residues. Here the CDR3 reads CASSFIPRTGIIPNTGELFF. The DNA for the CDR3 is TGTGCCAGCAGCTTTATACCCAGGACAGGCATAATTCCTAACACCGGGGAGCTGTTTTTT.